This TCR beta chain derives from a study of response to subunit inactivated influenza vaccine. The length of the CDR3 is 14 residues. From germline, CDR1 is MDHEN and CDR2 SYDVKM. V dropped 6 bases and J dropped 10 bases, with 19 bases sitting between them. The table lists this clonotype with a few counts. What it binds is unknown. MiXCR, applied by TCRdb to the RT-PCR reads, yields one record per CDR3 protein. In the table there are roughly 790,000 distinct CDR3 sequences, around 21% of which are singletons. Study-wide results and caveats: Authors suggested few new T cells are recruited by each seasonal influenza vaccination.

The sequenced sample was PBMCs from blood, obtained roughly 5 days after vaccination. This receptor was taken from a man aged 45-60 years who received an inactivated influenza vaccine. The chain has TRBV28 and TRBJ2-1, with D perhaps matching TRBD2 (6 bases). The CDR3 protein is CASSQRDGRGEQFF. CDR3 DNA sequence: TGTGCCAGCAGCCAACGGGACGGTCGGGGGGAGCAGTTCTTC.